This T cell receptor (beta chain) was sequenced for a study of shared clonotypes between healthy human individuals (dated by TCRdb to 2020 to 2022). The study in broad terms: A couple of women and a few men aged 18 to 49 years were included in the cohort. Per donor, three plates each were used for CD4 naive and CD4 memory, two for CD8 naive, and one for CD8 memory. The study deeply sequenced blood TCR repertoires of about five healthy adults to estimate repertoire size and the extent of clonotype sharing between individuals. Libraries were prepared and TCR repertoires were sequenced by different laboratories using diverse techniques, in order to increase sequencing depth and limit assay-specific biases. Per donor, leukapheresis produced somewhere between about 0.85 and 9.5 billion PBMCs.

Study-wide findings and limitations: Across a handful of donors, about 5% of naive CD4, more than 3% of naive CD8, under 2.5% of memory CD4, and approximately 0.4% of memory CD8 clonotypes were shared. Compared with non-shared clonotypes, clonotypes shared by all four sorted-subset donors had higher generation probabilities. Naive subsets generally had larger estimated clonotype richness than memory subsets. Because the study included a small number of donors, the genetic and exposure-history diversity represented was limited. Pairwise subsampling led to the expectation that sequencing depth would affect the degree of clonotype sharing among donors. Rarefaction of sorted-subset datasets indicated incomplete sequencing despite the large sequencing depth. Sampling was restricted to blood, and TCR repertoires in tissues likely differ from the TCR repertoires found in blood.

TCR CDR3 regions were amplified from genomic DNA by multiplex PCR using the deep immunoSEQ assay. For each cell subset, the extracted genomic DNA was distributed evenly across all wells of several immunoSEQ 96-well plates, and each plate served as one replicate. For sorted subsets, about 200 ng genomic DNA, equal to 30,000 or so T cell genomes, was loaded into each replicate PCR. Purified libraries were quantified with a Qubit 3.0 fluorometer, sized on a Bioanalyzer 2100, and re-quantified with the KAPA Library Quantification kit. Every immunoSEQ 96-well plate was sequenced on a dedicated single-read 150-cycle Illumina NextSeq 550 flow cell. Regarding the original processing steps: Because the immunoSEQ output held only junctional sequences and lacked quality scores, the filtering could not match the filtering applied to full-length reads. To assign V/J genes and CDR3, sequences were annotated using PyIR, a Python wrapper for IgBLAST v1.9, with IMGT germline references. Reads with weak V/J assignments (E-value above 1e-6), missing CDR3, stop codons, out-of-frame junctions, or ambiguous translated residues were removed. V3J clonotypes were defined by identical inferred V gene, J gene, and CDR3 amino acid sequence. The percentage overlap between two repertoires was calculated by dividing the number of shared unique clonotypes by the size of the smaller repertoire. Repertoire richness was assessed with RTK rarefaction, the Chao1 estimator, and Recon v2.1 estimates of unobserved clonotypes. OLGA was used to compute generation probabilities for all TCRbeta clonotypes that the gDNA method yielded from a handful of donors. Here the immuneACCESS table is served through TCRdb, limited to in-frame sequences with V and J called. Missing clones are a known gap in these copies; in checked studies unresolved V genes cover under half, and the rest lacks a known reason. The DNA was the basis for D and trimming; V, J and clone size are from that table. The sample has some 1,900,000 clones on record, about 95% of them singletons. Around 1.2% of the sample comes from the top ten.

CD8 naive samples were CD45RO-negative cells positively selected for CCR7, giving a CD45RA+CCR7+ population that excluded TemRA cells. Healthy HIV-negative adults with no recently reported acute infections or vaccinations were included as donors. Every donor was a Caucasian adult residing in Nashville, Tennessee, USA. Blood was obtained by leukapheresis, after which PBMCs were separated by Ficoll-Histopaque density gradient centrifugation and cryopreserved in liquid nitrogen vapor phase. Analytical flow cytometry was used to check the purity and quantity of every magnetically sorted T cell population. From each sorted fraction, genomic DNA was isolated and quantified by UV absorbance on a Nanodrop 2000c. As for this clone: The antigen it binds to is not known. Per-base qualities were not stored, and no clone one base away is much larger.

The CDR3 has 13 amino acids, counting the end cysteine and phenylalanine. Only the CDR3 region is kept as DNA, spanning 39 bases read in frame from base 1. V is clipped by 2 bases and J by 5 bases, and the sequence between their germline boundaries is 9 bases long. Per the germline V gene, MGHRA is the CDR1 and YSYEKL is the CDR2. Sequenced: naive CD8+ T cells sorted from blood. What this sample's cell subset or site label stands for: CD45RA+CCR7+. The sequence came from a man aged 18 to 30 in good health. Recombination linked TRBV4-1 to TRBJ2-5, with no D gene named confidently. The CDR3 protein sequence reads: CASSQLGRETQYF. At the DNA level, the sequence is TGCGCCAGCAGCCAATTGGGCAGGGAGACCCAGTACTTC.